What follows describes a single TCR beta chain. Its cognate antigen is unknown. The V end lost 0 bases, the J end lost 2 bases, and 9 bases lay between the germline ends. CDR3 length: 15 amino acids. From the reads, TCRdb called clonotypes with MiXCR, one entry per CDR3 protein. Altogether nearly 550,000 distinct CDR3 sequences are present, 15% to 20% being singletons, with the ten largest covering 20% to 30%. This entry belongs to a study of T cell repertoires in cytomegalovirus infection. For the study at large: It can be stated that public TCR beta signatures indicated CMV infection as well as a matching HLA type.

General study results and limits: Ex vivo, HLA-C-restricted CMV-specific TCR beta clonotypes prevailed over the rest of the response. Summed frequency of shared TCR beta families picked out CMV carriers who also had the relevant HLA.

Sequencing input: CD8+ T cells from PBMCs. The source of this sequence is a human donor in good health (CMV status not recorded). Some clones in this sample may be carry-over from other donors' samples. The rearrangement joins TRBV23-1 to TRBJ2-3, with D perhaps TRBD1 (5 bases). TRBV23-1 is designated an ORF whose function remains uncertain. This CDR3 is CASSQSRQHTDTQYF. The CDR3, as DNA: TGCGCCAGCAGTCAATCGAGACAGCACACAGATACGCAGTATTTT.